Shown below are 24 T cell receptor beta chains from a single sample sequenced in a study of CD8 T cells in Susac syndrome. The RNA, 0.5 to 1 ug, was put through reverse transcription using random hexamers. TCRdb called the immunoSEQ multiplex PCR reads again in MiXCR, with one record for every CDR3 protein. The sample shows about 190,000 distinct CDR3 sequences, 85% to 95% of them seen only once. The sequencing input was CD4+ T cells from PBMCs. These receptor sequences come from a human donor in good health.

The chain joins TRBV7-3 to TRBJ2-1; no clear D. Germline V gene sequence: CDR1 SGHTA, CDR2 FQGTGA. The V and J ends lost 6 bases and 2 bases respectively, with 11 bases between them. This CDR3 has 14 amino acids. In DNA form, the CDR3 reads TGTGCCAGCAGTCGACCAGAGCCCTACAATGAGCAGTTCTTC. Its translation is CASSRPEPYNEQFF.

The chain links TRBV18 to TRBJ2-7, with D possibly matching TRBD1 (5 bases). V lost 3 bases and J lost 2, with 8 bases in between. This CDR3 comprises 13 residues. Germline V gene sequence: CDR1 KGHSH, CDR2 LQKENI. The DNA of the CDR3 is TGTGCCAGCTCACCTGACAGTCCCTACGAGCAGTACTTC. As protein: CASSPDSPYEQYF.

The chain joins TRBV20-1 to TRBJ2-1; TRBD2 might be the D (6 bases). The ends were cut back, 5 bases at V and 4 bases at J, with 30 bases in the middle. CDR1 is DFQATT, CDR2 SNEGSKA, per germline (reference sequence). The CDR3 spans 19 residues. The CDR3 region is CSAWAPSKGFAGRYNEQFF. DNA for the CDR3: TGCAGTGCTTGGGCTCCTAGTAAGGGTTTTGCGGGACGATACAATGAGCAGTTCTTC.

The chain joins TRBV9 to TRBJ1-2; a possible D gene is TRBD1 (6 bases). Trimming cost V 4 bases and J 3 bases, with 13 bases left between them. The CDR3 spans 14 residues. In germline, CDR1 is SGDLS, CDR2 YYNGEE. In nucleotides, the CDR3 is TGTGCCAGCAGCCTCGGGGGCCGGCACTATGGCTACACCTTC. Translation: CASSLGGRHYGYTF.

The chain has TRBV6-5 and TRBJ2-1; D unclear. The germline V gene has CDR1 MNHEY and CDR2 SVGAGI. The length of the CDR3 is 14 residues. V shed 2 bases and J shed 2 bases, with 7 bases lying between them. CDR3 coding DNA: TGTGCCAGCAGTTACGGGGTAGCCTACAATGAGCAGTTCTTC. Protein: CASSYGVAYNEQFF.

The count of this clonotype is one. J is TRBJ2-1 and V is TRBV3-1, with 7 nucleotides matching TRBD1. CDR3 length: 14 amino acids. Germline CDR1 and CDR2: LGHDT and YNNKEL (reference sequence). Trimming at V came to 3 bases and at J to 4 bases, leaving 3 bases not matched to a gene. The CDR3 DNA is TGTGCCAGCAGCCAGAGGGACAGTTACAATGAGCAGTTCTTC. Residues: CASSQRDSYNEQFF.

The chain is built from TRBV29-1 and TRBJ2-1, with 7 bases aligning to TRBD1. Trimming at V came to 3 bases and at J to 5 bases, leaving 4 bases not matched to a gene. In germline, CDR1 is SQVTM, CDR2 ANQGSEA. The CDR3 is made up of 13 amino acids. In nucleotides, the CDR3 is TGCAGCGTTGATAGGGGGCTGGACAATGAGCAGTTCTTC. It yields the protein CSVDRGLDNEQFF.

The genes are TRBV20-1 and TRBJ1-5; D ambiguous. CDR3 length equals 12 residues. The germline CDR1 and CDR2 sequences are DFQATT and SNEGSKA (reference sequence). Trimming stripped 3 bases from V and 5 bases from J, with 8 bases between. CDR3 DNA sequence: TGCAGTGCTAGTTCGGATGATCAGCCCCAGCATTTT. Residues: CSASSDDQPQHF.

The J gene is TRBJ2-7, the V gene TRBV5-1; 9 bases align to TRBD1. This CDR3 is 15 amino acids long. J was trimmed by 6 bases and V by 3 bases; bases with no gene match: 10. Looked up from germline, CDR1 is SGHRS and CDR2 is YFSETQ. The CDR3 sequence: CASSWSPGQGSEQYF. In nucleotides, the CDR3 is TGCGCCAGCAGCTGGAGCCCGGGACAGGGATCCGAGCAGTACTTC.

The V and J genes are TRBV20-1 and TRBJ2-5; TRBD1 might be the D (6 bases). Trimming removed 3 bases from V and 2 bases from J, with 13 bases in between. The CDR3 totals 14 residues. Per the germline V gene, CDR1 is DFQATT and CDR2 is SNEGSKA (reference sequence). The CDR3 here is CSASYRDPQETQYF. In nucleotides, the CDR3 is TGCAGTGCTAGCTACAGGGACCCGCAAGAGACCCAGTACTTC.

J is TRBJ2-7 and V is TRBV20-1; TRBD2 agrees at 12 bases. The V gene end was trimmed by 5 bases and the J gene end by 3 bases; junction bases not matched to a gene: 5. Per germline, CDR1 DFQATT and CDR2 SNEGSKA (reference sequence). The CDR3 runs 14 residues. The DNA for the CDR3 is TGCAGTGCTGAATCGACTAGCGGGAGCTACGAGCAGTACGTC. This translates into CSAESTSGSYEQYV.

The V and J genes are TRBV4-3 and TRBJ2-5, with no clear D. Germline V gene lookup returns CDR1 LGHNA and CDR2 YSLEER. The CDR3 runs to 12 residues. Trimming shortened V by 0 bases and J by 7 bases, and 6 bases separated the two germline ends. The CDR3 sequence: CASSQDRRTQYF. The CDR3 DNA follows: TGCGCCAGCAGCCAAGATCGGAGGACCCAGTACTTC.

The chain employs TRBV12-3 or TRBV12-4 and TRBJ2-3, with 9 bases fitting TRBD1. This CDR3 is built from 13 residues. After removal of 5 bases from V and 5 bases from J, the junction contained 2 bases not matched to a gene. This CDR3 is CASSGQGLDTQYF. CDR3 DNA sequence: TGTGCCAGCAGTGGACAGGGGTTAGATACGCAGTATTTT.

The chain is built from TRBV7-2 and TRBJ2-1; D is undetermined. The V end lost 6 bases, the J end lost 6 bases, and 15 bases lay between the germline ends. The CDR3 runs to 14 residues. Germline loops: CDR1 SGHTA, CDR2 FQGNSA. CDR3 DNA: TGTGCCAGCAGGCGACGTTCCGCAGCCAATGAGCAGTTCTTC. It encodes CASRRRSAANEQFF.

V gene TRBV29-1 combines with J gene TRBJ2-4; tentatively, D is TRBD1 or TRBD2 (5 bases each). Germline CDR1 reads SQVTM; CDR2 reads ANQGSEA. Trimming shortened V by 4 bases and J by 11 bases, and 12 bases separated the two germline ends. CDR3 length equals 11 residues. The CDR3 region is CSVASGRLQYF. CDR3 DNA sequence: TGCAGCGTTGCCTCGGGACGACTTCAGTACTTC.

This clonotype has a single count. The chain is built from TRBV28 and TRBJ2-3, with unresolved D. The V and J ends lost 10 bases and 9 bases respectively, with 20 bases between them. The CDR3 has 13 amino acids. From germline, CDR1 is MDHEN and CDR2 SYDVKM. The CDR3 DNA follows: TGTGCCACCAACCCGGCCCTTGTCGGGACGCAGTATTTT. Its protein is CATNPALVGTQYF.

The chain uses TRBV20-1 and TRBJ1-5; no clear D gene. The ends were cut back, 2 bases at V and 8 bases at J, with 13 bases in the middle. Per germline, CDR1 DFQATT and CDR2 SNEGSKA (reference sequence). The CDR3 length is 13 residues. CDR3 region: CSARQVLGEPQHF. As DNA, the CDR3 is TGCAGTGCTAGACAGGTTCTCGGGGAGCCCCAGCATTTT.

In its sample, this clonotype was seen a few times. This rearrangement joins TRBV12-3 or TRBV12-4 to TRBJ1-6; tentative D call: TRBD1 (6 bases). This CDR3 is built from 14 residues. V was pared by 5 bases and J by 7 bases, with 12 bases between. The CDR3 sequence is CASSLTGTNSPLHF. The CDR3 DNA is TGTGCCAGCAGTCTCACAGGGACAAATTCACCCCTCCACTTT.

The chain combines TRBV9 with TRBJ2-3; TRBD2 matches 7 bases. Trimming cost V 4 bases and J 1 base; bases outside gene matches: 6. CDR3 length equals 15 residues. Germline V gene lookup returns CDR1 SGDLS and CDR2 YYNGEE. The CDR3 DNA is TGTGCCAGCAGCCCGAGCGGGAAGCGCACAGATACGCAGTATTTT. This gives the protein CASSPSGKRTDTQYF.

DNA for the CDR3: TGCAGCGCGCGGGAGGGTGCCGGGGAGCTGTTTTTT. It yields the protein CSAREGAGELFF. The chain employs TRBV29-1 and TRBJ2-2; 9 bases line up with TRBD2. The CDR3 has 12 amino acids. CDR1 SQVTM and CDR2 ANQGSEA come from the germline V gene. V lost 7 bases to trimming and J lost 6 bases; unmatched junction nucleotides: 3.

This clonotype appeared a single time. This chain links TRBV19 with TRBJ2-3; a possible D gene is TRBD2 (6 bases). Germline V gene data show CDR1 as LNHDA and CDR2 as SQIVND (reference sequence). The V and J ends lost 3 bases and 5 bases respectively, with 15 bases between them. This CDR3 contains 15 residues. The CDR3 bases are TGTGCCAGTAGTATGGGGTTCCAAGCGGGAGATACGCAGTATTTT. Protein sequence: CASSMGFQAGDTQYF.

The chain uses TRBV28 and TRBJ1-2; a weak D match, TRBD1 (5 bases). V was trimmed by 8 bases and J by 3 bases, leaving 13 bases between them. In germline, CDR1 is MDHEN, CDR2 SYDVKM. This CDR3 has 13 amino acids. The CDR3 DNA follows: TGTGCCAGCCGGGACCCGGGGCACTATGGCTACACCTTC. This sequence encodes CASRDPGHYGYTF.

The chain recombines TRBV28 with TRBJ2-1, with 7 bases that match TRBD2. J gave up 2 bases and V 6 bases, and 7 bases lay outside the gene matches. The CDR3 has 15 residues. Germline CDR1 MDHEN, CDR2 SYDVKM. CDR3 residues: CASRRQREPYNEQFF. CDR3 DNA: TGTGCCAGCAGGCGCCAGCGGGAACCCTACAATGAGCAGTTCTTC. Full variable domain (missing parts from reference TRBV28 and TRBJ2-1): DVKVTQSSRYLVKRTGEKVFLECVQDMDHENMFWYRQDPGLGLRLIYFSYDVKMKEKGDIPEGYSVSREKKERFSLILESASTNQTSMYLCASRRQREPYNEQFFGPGTRLTVL.

J is TRBJ1-1 and V is TRBV30; D remains ambiguous. The CDR3 is made up of 11 amino acids. The V gene's germline CDR1 is GTSNPN and CDR2 SVGIG (reference sequence). V lost 4 bases and J 3 bases, leaving 6 bases between the germline ends. This chain's CDR3 is CAWIGYTEAFF. The CDR3 DNA is TGTGCCTGGATCGGGTACACTGAAGCTTTCTTT.